A single sample gave rise to the 10 T cell receptor beta chains below, sequenced in a study of blood T cell repertoires in COVID-19. Profiling relied on immunoSEQ multiplex PCR, and the TCRdb table lists in-frame clones only, not all of them. This table holds approximately 170,000 clones, around 80% found once. The sequencing input was PBMCs or T cells enriched from blood (not recorded which). Every receptor here comes from a woman in her fifties or sixties who had recovered from COVID-19.

The CDR3 DNA is TGTGCCAGCAGCTTAAACCCCGGGACAGGGGTCTACGAGCAGTACTTC. It specifies CASSLNPGTGVYEQYF. The J gene is TRBJ2-7, the V gene TRBV27; 10 bases agree with TRBD1. Trimming cost V 6 bases and J 3 bases; bases outside gene matches: 11. Looked up from germline, CDR1 is MNHEY and CDR2 is SMNVEV (reference sequence). The CDR3 has 16 residues.

The genes are TRBV5-1 and TRBJ2-7; D call uncertain. Germline CDR1 SGHRS, CDR2 YFSETQ. The CDR3 is 11 residues long. V gave up 8 bases and J gave up 3 bases, with 9 bases separating them. CDR3 amino acids: CARETYYEQYF. The CDR3 DNA reads TGCGCCAGGGAGACTTACTACGAGCAGTACTTC.

The rearrangement uses TRBV19 and TRBJ2-1, with 10 bases matching TRBD1. Germline lookup yields CDR1 LNHDA and CDR2 SQIVND (reference sequence). V lost 8 bases to trimming and J lost 2 bases; unmatched junction nucleotides: 6. The CDR3 totals 15 residues. CDR3 region: CASGRTGGTYNEQFF. The CDR3 coding sequence is TGTGCCAGTGGTCGGACAGGGGGGACCTACAATGAGCAGTTCTTC.

This clone has a single count. The chain links TRBV7-2 to TRBJ2-2; 9 nucleotides align to TRBD1. CDR3 size: 15 residues. Per the germline V gene, CDR1 is SGHTA and CDR2 is FQGNSA. V shed 8 bases, J shed 4 bases, and the junction held 8 bases outside the gene matches. CDR3 amino acids: CASGYRGLSTGELFF. CDR3 coding DNA: TGTGCCAGCGGATACAGGGGGCTTTCCACCGGGGAGCTGTTTTTT.

The chain has TRBV7-9 and TRBJ1-1; D unresolved. Deletions cut 7 bases from V and 5 bases from J, with 11 bases between. CDR1 SEHNR and CDR2 FQNEAQ come from the germline V gene (reference sequence). This CDR3 has 12 residues. The CDR3 DNA is TGTGCCAGCACCACTGTGAGGACTGAAGCTTTCTTT. The encoded protein is CASTTVRTEAFF.

J is TRBJ2-2 and V is TRBV7-2; D possibly corresponds to TRBD1 (6 bases). The germline V gene encodes CDR1 SGHTA and CDR2 FQGNSA. This CDR3 has 16 residues. V was cut by 5 bases and J by 4 bases, with 17 bases left in between. CDR3 nucleotides: TGTGCCAGCAGCCCCGGCGCAGGGGCGGGCACCGGGGAGCTGTTTTTT. Its protein is CASSPGAGAGTGELFF.

The gene calls are TRBV5-6 and TRBJ1-3; TRBD1 matches 7 bases. V lost 4 bases, J lost 8 bases, and 6 bases stayed unmatched. The CDR3 consists of 13 residues. Germline V gives CDR1 SGHDT, CDR2 YYEEEE. The CDR3 nucleotides are TGTGCCAGCAGCGGGAACAGGGGTTACACCATATATTTT. Translation gives CASSGNRGYTIYF.

V gene TRBV6-5 combines with J gene TRBJ2-7, with TRBD2 as a possible D gene (6 bases). CDR3 length: 15 amino acids. Germline values: CDR1 MNHEY, CDR2 SVGAGI. V lost 2 bases and J lost 0, with 11 bases in between. This chain's CDR3 is CASSYGGTYSYEQYF. The CDR3 DNA is TGTGCCAGCAGTTACGGGGGGACTTACTCCTACGAGCAGTACTTC.

The genes are TRBV7-3 and TRBJ1-6; unclear D gene. Germline CDR1 reads SGHTA; CDR2 reads FQGTGA. Trimming cost V 3 bases and J 6 bases, with 9 bases left between them. The CDR3 runs to 14 residues. CDR3 in DNA: TGTGCCAGCAGCTTTCGCGGGATTAATTCACCCCTCCACTTT. It yields the protein CASSFRGINSPLHF.

This sequence joins TRBV29-1 and TRBJ2-3, with 7 bases that match TRBD1. The CDR3 sequence is 13 residues long. The J segment lost 0 bases and the V segment lost 7 bases, leaving 4 bases of the junction unmatched. Germline V gene lookup returns CDR1 SQVTM and CDR2 ANQGSEA. CDR3 nucleotides: TGCAGCGCCAGGACAGGAAGCACAGATACGCAGTATTTT. As protein: CSARTGSTDTQYF.